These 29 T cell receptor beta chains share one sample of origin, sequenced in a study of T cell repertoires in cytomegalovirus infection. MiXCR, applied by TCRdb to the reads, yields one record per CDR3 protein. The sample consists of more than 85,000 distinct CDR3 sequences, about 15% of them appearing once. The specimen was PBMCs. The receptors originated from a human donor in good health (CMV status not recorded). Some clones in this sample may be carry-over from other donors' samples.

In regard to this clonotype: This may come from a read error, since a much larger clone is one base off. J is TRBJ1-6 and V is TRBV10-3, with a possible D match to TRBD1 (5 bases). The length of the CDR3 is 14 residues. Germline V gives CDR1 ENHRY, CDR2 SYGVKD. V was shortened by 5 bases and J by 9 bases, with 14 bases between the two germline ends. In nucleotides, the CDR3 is TGTGCCATCAGTCAGGGAACCCCTACTTCACCCCTCCACTTT. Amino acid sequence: CAISQGTPTSPLHF.

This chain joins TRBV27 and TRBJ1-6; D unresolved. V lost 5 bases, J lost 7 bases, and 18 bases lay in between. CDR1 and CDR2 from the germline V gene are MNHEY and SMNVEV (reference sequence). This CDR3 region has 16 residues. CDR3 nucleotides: TGTGCCAGCAGTCGGCAGGAGGGTCCCCCCAATTCACCCCTCCACTTT. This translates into CASSRQEGPPNSPLHF.

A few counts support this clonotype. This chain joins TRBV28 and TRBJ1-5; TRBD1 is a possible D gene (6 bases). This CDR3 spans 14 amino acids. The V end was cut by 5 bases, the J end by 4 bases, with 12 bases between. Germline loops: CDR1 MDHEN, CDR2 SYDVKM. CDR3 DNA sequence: TGTGCCAGCAGTCCGGACAGACCAAATCAGCCCCAGCATTTT. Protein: CASSPDRPNQPQHF. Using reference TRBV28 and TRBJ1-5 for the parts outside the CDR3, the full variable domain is DVKVTQSSRYLVKRTGEKVFLECVQDMDHENMFWYRQDPGLGLRLIYFSYDVKMKEKGDIPEGYSVSREKKERFSLILESASTNQTSMYLCASSPDRPNQPQHFGDGTRLSIL.

The CDR3 region is CASSPRGAGPNYGYTF. CDR3 bases: TGTGCCAGCAGTCCCAGGGGGGCGGGTCCTAACTATGGCTACACCTTC. V usage is TRBV28 and J usage is TRBJ1-2, with TRBD1 matching 7 bases. V lost 5 bases and J lost 0; bases outside the gene matches: 9. This CDR3 is 16 amino acids long. Germline CDR1 reads MDHEN; CDR2 reads SYDVKM.

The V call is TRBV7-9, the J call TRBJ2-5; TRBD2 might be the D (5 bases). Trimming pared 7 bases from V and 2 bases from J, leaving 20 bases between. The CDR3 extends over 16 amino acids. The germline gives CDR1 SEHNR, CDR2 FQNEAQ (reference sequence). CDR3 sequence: CASTTTMRRTQETQYF. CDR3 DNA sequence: TGTGCCAGCACCACTACTATGAGACGGACTCAAGAGACCCAGTACTTC.

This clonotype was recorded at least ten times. CDR3 amino acids: CASSIAPGGAGEQYF. The CDR3 DNA reads TGTGCCAGCAGCATCGCCCCAGGGGGCGCGGGGGAGCAGTACTTC. The rearrangement links TRBV7-2 to TRBJ2-7; 8 bases fit TRBD1. With V trimmed by 5 bases and J by 7 bases, 13 bases remained unmatched. The germline CDR1 and CDR2 sequences are SGHTA and FQGNSA. CDR3 size: 15 residues.

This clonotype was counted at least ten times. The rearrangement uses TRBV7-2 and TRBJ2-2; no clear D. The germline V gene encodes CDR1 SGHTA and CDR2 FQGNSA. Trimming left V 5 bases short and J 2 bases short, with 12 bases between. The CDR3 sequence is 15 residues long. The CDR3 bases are TGTGCCAGCAGCACGCAACTTCTTAACACCGGGGAGCTGTTTTTT. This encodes CASSTQLLNTGELFF.

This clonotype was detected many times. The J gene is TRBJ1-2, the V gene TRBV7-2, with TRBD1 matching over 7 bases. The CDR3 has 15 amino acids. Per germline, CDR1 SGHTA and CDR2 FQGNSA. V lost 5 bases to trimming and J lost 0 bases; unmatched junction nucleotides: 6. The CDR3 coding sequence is TGTGCCAGCAGCGTAGGGACAGCTTCTAACTATGGCTACACCTTC. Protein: CASSVGTASNYGYTF.

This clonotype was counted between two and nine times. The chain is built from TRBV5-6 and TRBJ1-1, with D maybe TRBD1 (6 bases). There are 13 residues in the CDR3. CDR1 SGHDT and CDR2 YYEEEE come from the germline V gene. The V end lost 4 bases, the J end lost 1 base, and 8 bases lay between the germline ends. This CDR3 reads CASSRQANTEAFF. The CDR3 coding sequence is TGTGCCAGCAGCAGACAGGCGAACACTGAAGCTTTCTTT. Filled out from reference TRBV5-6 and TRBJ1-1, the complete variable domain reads DAGVTQSPTHLIKTRGQQVTLRCSPKSGHDTVSWYQQALGQGPQFIFQYYEEEERQRGNFPDRFSGHQFPNYSSELNVNALLLGDSALYLCASSRQANTEAFFGQGTRLTVV.

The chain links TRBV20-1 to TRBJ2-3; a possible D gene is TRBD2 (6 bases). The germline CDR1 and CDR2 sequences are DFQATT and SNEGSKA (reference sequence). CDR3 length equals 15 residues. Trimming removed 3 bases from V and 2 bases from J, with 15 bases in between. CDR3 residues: CSASGVGGNTDTQYF. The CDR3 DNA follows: TGCAGTGCTAGTGGAGTGGGGGGTAACACAGATACGCAGTATTTT.

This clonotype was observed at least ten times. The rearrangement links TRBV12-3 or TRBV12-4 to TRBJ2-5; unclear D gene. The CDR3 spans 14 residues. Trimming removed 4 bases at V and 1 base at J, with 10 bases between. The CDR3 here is CASSSSGAQETQYF. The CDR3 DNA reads TGTGCCAGCAGTTCGTCCGGAGCCCAAGAGACCCAGTACTTC.

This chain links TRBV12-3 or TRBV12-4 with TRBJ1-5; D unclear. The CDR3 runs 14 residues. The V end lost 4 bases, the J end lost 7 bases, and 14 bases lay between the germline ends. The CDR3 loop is CASSSGSGGQPQHF. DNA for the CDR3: TGTGCCAGCAGTTCAGGCTCGGGTGGGCAGCCCCAGCATTTT.

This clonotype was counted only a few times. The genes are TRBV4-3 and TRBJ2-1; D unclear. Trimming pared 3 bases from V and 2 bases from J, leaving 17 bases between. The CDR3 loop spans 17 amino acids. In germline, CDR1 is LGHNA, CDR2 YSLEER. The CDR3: CASSQQPSRDTYNEQFF. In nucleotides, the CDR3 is TGCGCCAGCAGCCAGCAACCAAGCCGAGACACCTACAATGAGCAGTTCTTC.

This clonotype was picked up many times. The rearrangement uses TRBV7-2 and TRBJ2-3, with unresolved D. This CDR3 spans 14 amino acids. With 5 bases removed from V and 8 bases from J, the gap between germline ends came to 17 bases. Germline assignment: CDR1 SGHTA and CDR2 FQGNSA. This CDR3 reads CASSPVLSPVTQYF. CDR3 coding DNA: TGTGCCAGCAGCCCGGTTCTGTCACCGGTTACGCAGTATTTT. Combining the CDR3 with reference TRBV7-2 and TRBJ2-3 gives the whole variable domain GAGVSQSPSNKVTEKGKDVELRCDPISGHTALYWYRQSLGQGLEFLIYFQGNSAPDKSGLPSDRFSAERTGGSVSTLTIQRTQQEDSAVYLCASSPVLSPVTQYFGPGTRLTVL.

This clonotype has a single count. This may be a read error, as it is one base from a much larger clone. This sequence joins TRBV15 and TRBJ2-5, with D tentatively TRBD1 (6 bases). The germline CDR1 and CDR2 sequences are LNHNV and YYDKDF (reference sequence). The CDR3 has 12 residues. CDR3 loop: CDTGRGQETQYF. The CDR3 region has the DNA TGTGACACCGGCAGGGGACAAGAGACCCAGTACTTC.

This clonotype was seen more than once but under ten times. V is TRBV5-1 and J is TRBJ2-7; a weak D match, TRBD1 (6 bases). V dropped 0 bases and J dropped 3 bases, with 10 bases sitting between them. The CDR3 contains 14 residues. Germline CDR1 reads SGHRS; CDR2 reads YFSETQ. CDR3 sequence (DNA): TGCGCCAGCAGCTTGGTTACAGGGAGCTACGAGCAGTACTTC. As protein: CASSLVTGSYEQYF.

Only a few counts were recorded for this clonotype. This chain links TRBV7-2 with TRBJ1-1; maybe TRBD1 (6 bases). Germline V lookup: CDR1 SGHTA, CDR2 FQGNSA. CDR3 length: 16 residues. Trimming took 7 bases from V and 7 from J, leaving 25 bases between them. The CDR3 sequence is CASTSGSVGGRGEAFF. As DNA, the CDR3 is TGTGCCAGCACCTCCGGATCTGTAGGGGGTCGCGGTGAAGCTTTCTTT.

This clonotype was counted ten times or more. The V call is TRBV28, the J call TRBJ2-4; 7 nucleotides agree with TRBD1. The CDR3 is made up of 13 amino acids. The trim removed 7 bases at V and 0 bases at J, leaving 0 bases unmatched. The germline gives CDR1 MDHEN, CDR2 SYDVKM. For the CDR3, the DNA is TGTGCCAGCAAGGGGGCAGCCAAAAACATTCAGTACTTC. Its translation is CASKGAAKNIQYF.

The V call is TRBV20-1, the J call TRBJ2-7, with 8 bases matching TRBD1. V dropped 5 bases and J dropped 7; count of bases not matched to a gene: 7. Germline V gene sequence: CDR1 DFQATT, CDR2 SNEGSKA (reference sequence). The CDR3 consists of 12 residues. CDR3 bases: TGCAGTGCTGGGGACAGGCTCGGGGAGCAGTACTTC. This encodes CSAGDRLGEQYF.

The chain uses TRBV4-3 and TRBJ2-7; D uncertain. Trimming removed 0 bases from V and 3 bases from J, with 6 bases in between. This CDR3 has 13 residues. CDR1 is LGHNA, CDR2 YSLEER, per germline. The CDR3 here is CASSQDRLYEQYF. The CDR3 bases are TGCGCCAGCAGCCAAGATCGACTCTACGAGCAGTACTTC.

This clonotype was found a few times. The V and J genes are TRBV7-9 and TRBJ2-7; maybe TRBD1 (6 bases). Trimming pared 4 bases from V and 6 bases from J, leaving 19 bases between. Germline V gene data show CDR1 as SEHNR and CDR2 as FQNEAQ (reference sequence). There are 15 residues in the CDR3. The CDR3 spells CASSSPFAGEGEQYF. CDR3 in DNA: TGTGCCAGCAGCTCCCCCTTTGCAGGGGAAGGCGAGCAGTACTTC. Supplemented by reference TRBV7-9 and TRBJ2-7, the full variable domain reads DTGVSQNPRHKITKRGQNVTFRCDPISEHNRLYWYRQTLGQGPEFLTYFQNEAQLEKSRLLSDRFSAERPKGSFSTLEIQRTEQGDSAMYLCASSSPFAGEGEQYFGPGTRLTVT.

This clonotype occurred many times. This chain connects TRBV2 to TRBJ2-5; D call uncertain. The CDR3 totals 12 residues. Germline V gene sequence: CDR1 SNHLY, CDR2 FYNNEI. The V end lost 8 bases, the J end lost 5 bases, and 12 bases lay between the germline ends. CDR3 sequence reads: CASPRNSETQYF. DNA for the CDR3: TGTGCCAGCCCGAGGAACTCCGAGACCCAGTACTTC. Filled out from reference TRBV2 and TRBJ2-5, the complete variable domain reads EPEVTQTPSHQVTQMGQEVILRCVPISNHLYFYWYRQILGQKVEFLVSFYNNEISEKSEIFDDQFSVERPDGSNFTLKIRSTKLEDSAMYFCASPRNSETQYFGPGTRLLVL.

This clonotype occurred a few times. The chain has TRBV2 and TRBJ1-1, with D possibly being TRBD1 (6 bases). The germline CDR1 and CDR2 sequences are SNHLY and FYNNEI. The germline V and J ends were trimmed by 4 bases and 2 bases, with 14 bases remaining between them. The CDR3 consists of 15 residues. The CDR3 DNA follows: TGTGCCAGCAGTGGACTCAGGGGTGGAAACACTGAAGCTTTCTTT. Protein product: CASSGLRGGNTEAFF.

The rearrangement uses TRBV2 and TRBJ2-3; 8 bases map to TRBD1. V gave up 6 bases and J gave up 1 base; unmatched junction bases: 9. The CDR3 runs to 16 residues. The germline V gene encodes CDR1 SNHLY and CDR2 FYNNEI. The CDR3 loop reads CASRPTTGQGTDTQYF. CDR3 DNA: TGTGCCAGCAGGCCGACGACGGGACAGGGCACAGATACGCAGTATTTT.

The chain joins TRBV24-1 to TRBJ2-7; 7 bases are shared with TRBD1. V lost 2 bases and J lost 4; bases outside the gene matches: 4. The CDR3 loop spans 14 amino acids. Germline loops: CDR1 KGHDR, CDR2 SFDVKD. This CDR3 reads CATSDSGTAYEQYF. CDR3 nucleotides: TGTGCCACCAGTGATTCCGGGACAGCTTACGAGCAGTACTTC.

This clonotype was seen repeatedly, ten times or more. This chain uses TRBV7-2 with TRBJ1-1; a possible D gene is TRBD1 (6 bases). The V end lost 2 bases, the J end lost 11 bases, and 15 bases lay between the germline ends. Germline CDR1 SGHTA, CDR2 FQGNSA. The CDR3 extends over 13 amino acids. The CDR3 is CASSLKVPGVAFF. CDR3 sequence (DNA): TGTGCCAGCAGCTTAAAAGTCCCAGGGGTCGCTTTCTTT.

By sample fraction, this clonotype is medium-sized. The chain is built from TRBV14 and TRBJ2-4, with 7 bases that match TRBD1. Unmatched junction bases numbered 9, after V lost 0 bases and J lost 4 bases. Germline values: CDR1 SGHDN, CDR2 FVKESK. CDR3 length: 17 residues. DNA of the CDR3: TGTGCCAGCAGCCAAGATACCGGCTCCAGGGGGAAAAACATTCAGTACTTC. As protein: CASSQDTGSRGKNIQYF.

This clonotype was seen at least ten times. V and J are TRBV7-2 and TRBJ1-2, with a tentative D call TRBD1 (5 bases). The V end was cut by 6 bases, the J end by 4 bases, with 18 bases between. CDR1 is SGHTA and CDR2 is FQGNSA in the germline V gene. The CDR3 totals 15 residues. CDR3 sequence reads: CASRQENGAAYGYTF. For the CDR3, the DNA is TGTGCCAGCAGACAAGAAAACGGGGCCGCCTATGGCTACACCTTC.

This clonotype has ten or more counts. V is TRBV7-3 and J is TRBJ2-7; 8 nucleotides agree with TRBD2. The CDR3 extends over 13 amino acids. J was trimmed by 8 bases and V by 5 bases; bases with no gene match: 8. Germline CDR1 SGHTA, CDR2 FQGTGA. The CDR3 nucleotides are TGTGCCAGCAGCCCCGGACTAGCTCAAAAGCAGTACTTC. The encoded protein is CASSPGLAQKQYF.